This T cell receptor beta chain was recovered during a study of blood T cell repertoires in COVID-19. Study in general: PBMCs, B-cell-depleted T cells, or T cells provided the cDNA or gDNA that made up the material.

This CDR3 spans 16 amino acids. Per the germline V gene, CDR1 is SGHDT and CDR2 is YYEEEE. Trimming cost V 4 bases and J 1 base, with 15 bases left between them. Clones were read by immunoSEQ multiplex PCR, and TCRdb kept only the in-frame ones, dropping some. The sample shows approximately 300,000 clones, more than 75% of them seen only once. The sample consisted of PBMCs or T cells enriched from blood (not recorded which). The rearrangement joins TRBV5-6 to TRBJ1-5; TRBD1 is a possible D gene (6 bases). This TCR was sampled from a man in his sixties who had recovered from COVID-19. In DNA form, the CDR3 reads TGTGCCAGCAGCCAATACACCGGACAGAGCAATCAGCCCCAGCATTTT. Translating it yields CASSQYTGQSNQPQHF.